The 5 T cell receptor beta chains below all came from one sample that was sequenced in a study of multiple sclerosis patients with progressive multifocal leukoencephalopathy. As for time point: before natalizumab initiation. Produced via immunoSEQ multiplex PCR; TCRdb's table is partial and in-frame only. The sample yields roughly 34,000 clones, 70% to 90% seen once. The sequencing sample was made of PBMCs. The receptors derive from a human donor with multiple sclerosis.

The rearrangement uses TRBV5-1 and TRBJ1-2, with a possible D match to TRBD1 (6 bases). From germline, CDR1 is SGHRS and CDR2 YFSETQ. Trimming cost V 0 bases and J 11 bases, with 23 bases left between them. This CDR3 has 16 amino acids. The CDR3 coding sequence is TGCGCCAGCAGCTTGGATCCCGGATTCTACTCCCAGGGGTACACCTTC. Translating gives CASSLDPGFYSQGYTF.

This chain uses TRBV25-1 with TRBJ2-7; no firm D call. Trimming stripped 4 bases from V and 6 bases from J, with 7 bases between. The germline CDR1 and CDR2 sequences are MGHDK and SYGVNS. This CDR3 is 11 amino acids long. CDR3 residues: CASSGFLEQYF. The CDR3 DNA follows: TGTGCCAGCAGTGGCTTCCTCGAGCAGTACTTC.

V and J are TRBV6-5 and TRBJ2-1, with 7 bases lining up with TRBD1. Losses at the gene ends were 6 bases for V and 4 bases for J; bases not matched to a gene: 3. The CDR3 loop spans 13 amino acids. Germline values: CDR1 MNHEY, CDR2 SVGAGI. CDR3 sequence reads: CASRGTDYNEQFF. DNA of the CDR3: TGTGCCAGCAGGGGGACAGATTACAATGAGCAGTTCTTC.

The CDR3 sequence is CASTQGSRVPFF. DNA for the CDR3: TGTGCCAGCACACAAGGCAGCCGGGTTCCGTTTTTT. V and J are TRBV28 and TRBJ2-2; no firm D call. The CDR3 runs 12 residues. Germline values: CDR1 MDHEN, CDR2 SYDVKM. V gave up 7 bases and J gave up 16 bases, with 19 bases separating them. The full variable domain, completed using reference TRBV28 and TRBJ2-2, is DVKVTQSSRYLVKRTGEKVFLECVQDMDHENMFWYRQDPGLGLRLIYFSYDVKMKEKGDIPEGYSVSREKKERFSLILESASTNQTSMYLCASTQGSRVPFFGEGSRLTVL.

The rearrangement links TRBV5-8 to TRBJ2-1; no reliable D call. Germline CDR1 SGHTS, CDR2 YDEGEE. The CDR3 is 9 residues long. V lost 2 bases to trimming and J lost 16 bases, with 7 bases between them. In DNA form, the CDR3 reads TGTGCCAGCAGCTTCCCTGCTTTCTTC. Translation: CASSFPAFF.